A selection of T cell receptor beta chains follows, all from one sample in a study of spatial heterogeneity in lung cancer. TCRdb reprocessed the 5' RACE reads via MiXCR and lists one record per CDR3 protein. The sample lists tens of thousands of distinct CDR3 sequences, less than 6% occurring once. The source material was PBMCs, sampled at surgery. The source of these receptors is a male donor with early-stage non-small cell lung cancer. Each CDR3 is given with its conserved first and last residue.

cdr3_aa	cdr3_length	v_call	j_call
CASSLDRIDTQYF	13	TRBV7-2	TRBJ2-3
CSARSVTGEGQPQHF	15	TRBV20-1	TRBJ1-5
CASTEDRGGYGYTF	14	TRBV5-1	TRBJ1-2
CASSLRTANEQFF	13	TRBV7-2	TRBJ2-1
CASSLYTDTQYF	12	TRBV28	TRBJ2-3
CSGQENTEAFF	11	TRBV29-1	TRBJ1-1
CASSTPSIEQFF	12	TRBV4-3	TRBJ2-1
CAYSDRFLYNEQFF	14	TRBV30	TRBJ2-1
CASSSEWDRMTSYEQYF	17	TRBV7-9	TRBJ2-7
CASSPPPRTGGLYNEQFF	18	TRBV7-9	TRBJ2-1
CASSYPWYGYTF	12	TRBV6-2/TRBV6-3	TRBJ1-2
CASSSFLAGGFNEQFF	16	TRBV6-5	TRBJ2-1
CASSYGVEAFF	11	TRBV6-2/TRBV6-3	TRBJ1-1
CASSQEGNDLLTGYTF	16	TRBV4-1	TRBJ1-2
CASSSTGAGGEQYF	14	TRBV7-9	TRBJ2-7
CASSLGLAGVRKNEQYF	17	TRBV28	TRBJ2-7
CSAASGDTDTQYF	13	TRBV20-1	TRBJ2-3
CASSRTGVIDTQYF	14	TRBV28	TRBJ2-3
CAIKGGNTIYF	11	TRBV10-3	TRBJ1-3
CAWSVGQGAYEQYF	14	TRBV30	TRBJ2-7
CASSPRRGLETQYF	14	TRBV7-2	TRBJ2-5
CASSADRGYWGQETQYF	17	TRBV7-7	TRBJ2-5
CASSIAQRSYEQYF	14	TRBV19	TRBJ2-7
CASSWAAIGNTEAFF	15	TRBV5-1	TRBJ1-1
CSAPNLESSGNTIYF	15	TRBV20-1	TRBJ1-3
CASMPDRSNQPQHF	14	TRBV19	TRBJ1-5
CASSGFHASTDTQYF	15	TRBV7-3	TRBJ2-3
CASSVDSNTGELFF	14	TRBV5-1	TRBJ2-2
CASSAGLANRNEQFF	15	TRBV6-1	TRBJ2-1
CASSVAGGLAGYNEQFF	17	TRBV9	TRBJ2-1
CASSVATGDNEQFF	14	TRBV9	TRBJ2-1
CASSVVGNGRGYWGNEQFF	19	TRBV9	TRBJ2-1
CASSPRVRPRGVLANVLTF	19	TRBV7-8	TRBJ2-6
CSVGDRSNQPQHF	13	TRBV29-1	TRBJ1-5
CASSSPTSGTYNEQFF	16	TRBV28	TRBJ2-1
CSARDERGDLQQYF	14	TRBV20-1	TRBJ2-7
CASSDPGRLQETQYF	15	TRBV2	TRBJ2-5
CASSPAIGTGANNQPQHF	18	TRBV3-1	TRBJ1-5
CASSHGAVGELFF	13	TRBV11-2	TRBJ2-2